The clone carrying this T cell receptor beta chain was seen once. V lost 2 bases, J lost 5 bases, and 14 bases lay in between. The CDR3 covers 14 residues. The data derive from a study of T cell changes during pregnancy in multiple sclerosis. Assay: immunoSEQ multiplex PCR; the TCRdb copy retains only in-frame clones and omits some. The sample has about 36,000 clones; about 88% are singletons. The V call is TRBV5-3, the J call TRBJ2-7; TRBD1 might be the D (5 bases). TRBV5-3 is given ORF status, its function remaining uncertain. The receptor was derived from a female donor with multiple sclerosis, enrolled in a pregnancy study. The sequencing used CD4+ T cells from peripheral blood mononuclear cells, collected in the first trimester of pregnancy. This CDR3 reads CARSFANRNHEQYF. The CDR3 coding sequence is TGTGCCAGAAGCTTTGCGAACAGGAACCACGAGCAGTACTTC.